The 31 T cell receptor beta chains below all came from one sample that was sequenced in a study of blood T cell repertoires in COVID-19. Some clones are missing from TCRdb's copy, which holds only in-frame ones; the method was immunoSEQ multiplex PCR. Altogether 250,000 to 300,000 clones are present, approximately 89% being singletons, with the ten largest covering 2.9%. Sequencing was carried out using PBMCs or T cells enriched from blood (not recorded which). These receptors were collected from a woman aged 50 to 60 who had been exposed to COVID-19.

This chain joins TRBV2 and TRBJ2-1; a possible D gene is TRBD2 (7 bases). V was trimmed by 6 bases and J by 6 bases, leaving 18 bases between them. The CDR3 sequence is 15 residues long. The germline V gene encodes CDR1 SNHLY and CDR2 FYNNEI. CDR3 coding DNA: TGTGCCAGCAGCGCCCTGGGGGGGCAAACCAATGAGCAGTTCTTC. Residues: CASSALGGQTNEQFF.

The rearrangement uses TRBV7-9 and TRBJ1-5; TRBD1 matches at 7 bases. Germline V gives CDR1 SEHNR, CDR2 FQNEAQ (reference sequence). V shed 6 bases, J shed 11 bases, and the junction held 7 bases outside the gene matches. The CDR3 contains 12 residues. The CDR3 nucleotides are TGTGCCAGCAGATCAACAGGGGAGACCCAGCATTTT. It translates to CASRSTGETQHF.

The rearrangement joins TRBV9 to TRBJ1-2; D ambiguous. Per germline, CDR1 SGDLS and CDR2 YYNGEE. There are 14 residues in the CDR3. The V and J ends lost 3 bases and 6 bases respectively, with 15 bases between them. This chain's CDR3 is CASSAGFYRDGYTF. CDR3 DNA: TGTGCCAGCAGCGCCGGGTTCTATCGAGATGGCTACACCTTC. The full variable domain, its missing parts supplied by reference TRBV9 and TRBJ1-2, is DSGVTQTPKHLITATGQRVTLRCSPRSGDLSVYWYQQSLDQGLQFLIQYYNGEERAKGNILERFSAQQFPDLHSELNLSSLELGDSALYFCASSAGFYRDGYTFGSGTRLTVV.

This chain links TRBV5-4 with TRBJ2-7; 8 nucleotides align to TRBD2. V was pared by 2 bases and J by 7 bases, with 17 bases of the junction left unmatched. Germline V gene sequence: CDR1 SGHNT, CDR2 YYREEE (reference sequence). CDR3 length: 17 residues. The CDR3 protein is CASSFSLGTSSPTEQYF. The CDR3 DNA follows: TGTGCCAGCAGCTTCTCCCTAGGGACTAGTTCGCCAACGGAGCAGTACTTC.

This rearrangement joins TRBV18 to TRBJ2-2; tentative D call: TRBD2 (5 bases). The CDR3 is made up of 18 amino acids. CDR1 KGHSH and CDR2 LQKENI come from the germline V gene. Trimming removed 3 bases from V and 0 bases from J, with 17 bases in between. CDR3 protein: CASSPVSPGSANTGELFF. For the CDR3, the DNA is TGTGCCAGCTCACCCGTATCTCCGGGGTCCGCGAACACCGGGGAGCTGTTTTTT.

The V call is TRBV7-8, the J call TRBJ1-1, with D maybe TRBD1 (5 bases). CDR1 SGHVS and CDR2 FQNEAQ come from the germline V gene. CDR3 size: 16 residues. V lost 7 bases and J lost 1, with 19 bases in between. The CDR3, as DNA: TGTGCCAGCACCAAGACAGATTTAGGCTGGAACACTGAAGCTTTCTTT. Translated: CASTKTDLGWNTEAFF.

The chain couples TRBV2 to TRBJ2-6; TRBD1 is a possible D gene (6 bases). Germline V gene data show CDR1 as SNHLY and CDR2 as FYNNEI. The CDR3 length is 18 residues. V lost 4 bases to trimming and J lost 1 base, with 17 bases between them. The CDR3 loop is CASSGQAGVPSGANVLTF. The DNA for the CDR3 is TGTGCCAGCAGTGGCCAGGCAGGGGTTCCTTCTGGGGCCAACGTCCTGACTTTC.

The rearrangement joins TRBV12-3 or TRBV12-4 to TRBJ1-2; a weak D match, TRBD1 (5 bases). The V end lost 6 bases, the J end lost 4 bases, and 12 bases lay between the germline ends. The CDR3 has 13 amino acids. Written as DNA, the CDR3 is TGTGCCAGCAGCCCCACGGGGGTCTATGGCTACACCTTC. This translates into CASSPTGVYGYTF.

The chain uses TRBV5-1 and TRBJ2-7; TRBD1 agrees at 9 bases. The V and J ends lost 5 bases and 3 bases, in that order; junction bases with no gene match: 12. The CDR3 loop spans 16 amino acids. The germline V gene encodes CDR1 SGHRS and CDR2 YFSETQ. Here the CDR3 reads CASRNSQGAGYYEQYF. CDR3 bases: TGCGCCAGCAGAAACTCACAGGGGGCTGGTTACTACGAGCAGTACTTC.

The CDR3 nucleotides read TGCGCCAGCAGCTTGAGGGACAGCCAAGAGACCCAGTACTTC. Translation gives CASSLRDSQETQYF. This sequence joins TRBV5-1 and TRBJ2-5, with TRBD1 identical over 7 bases. Trimming removed 1 base from V and 1 base from J; junction bases left unmatched: 1. The CDR3 spans 14 residues. Germline CDR1 is SGHRS and CDR2 is YFSETQ. The entire variable domain, with the rest obtained from reference TRBV5-1 and TRBJ2-5, is as follows: KAGVTQTPRYLIKTRGQQVTLSCSPISGHRSVSWYQQTPGQGLQFLFEYFSETQRNKGNFPGRFSGRQFSNSRSEMNVSTLELGDSALYLCASSLRDSQETQYFGPGTRLLVL.

The V gene is TRBV30, the J gene TRBJ2-1, with D possibly being TRBD2 (5 bases). Germline V gives CDR1 GTSNPN, CDR2 SVGIG (reference sequence). The ends were cut back, 0 bases at V and 7 bases at J, with 7 bases in the middle. The CDR3 loop spans 12 amino acids. The DNA for the CDR3 is TGTGCCTGGAGTGTACTAGGAAATGAGCAGTTCTTC. Translated, it gives CAWSVLGNEQFF.

This rearrangement joins TRBV19 to TRBJ2-1; 12 bases line up with TRBD2. This CDR3 comprises 17 residues. V trimming: 4 bases; J trimming: 3 bases; junction bases outside the gene matches: 7. The germline V gene has CDR1 LNHDA and CDR2 SQIVND (reference sequence). The CDR3 protein is CASSSLAGGNFYNEQFF. The CDR3, as DNA: TGTGCCAGTAGTAGTCTAGCGGGGGGGAATTTCTACAATGAGCAGTTCTTC.

This chain connects TRBV28 to TRBJ1-3; 9 nucleotides match TRBD1. Germline V gene sequence: CDR1 MDHEN, CDR2 SYDVKM. J was trimmed by 11 bases and V by 7 bases; bases with no gene match: 12. The CDR3 runs to 14 residues. CDR3 DNA sequence: TGTGCCAGCAACGGTCCCGGGACAGGGTTGGCCATATATTTT. As protein: CASNGPGTGLAIYF.

The rearrangement uses TRBV4-2 and TRBJ2-7; tentative D call: TRBD1 (6 bases). Germline V gene lookup returns CDR1 LGHNA and CDR2 YNFKEQ. The CDR3 runs to 14 residues. V was shortened by 4 bases and J by 6 bases, with 16 bases between the two germline ends. CDR3 sequence: CASSRENRVSEQYF. The CDR3 DNA is TGTGCCAGCAGCCGGGAGAACAGGGTATCCGAGCAGTACTTC.

This chain links TRBV3-1 (or the pseudogene TRBV3-2) with TRBJ1-5; TRBD1 agrees at 7 bases. Losses at the gene ends were 0 bases for V and 9 bases for J; bases not matched to a gene: 8. The CDR3 has 15 amino acids. Looked up from germline, CDR1 is LGHDT and CDR2 is YNNKEL (reference sequence). For the CDR3, the DNA is TGTGCCAGCAGCCAAGATTCTCGGGACAGTTGGCCCCAGCATTTT. This gives the protein CASSQDSRDSWPQHF.

A remark on this clone: Other DNA variants within this sample encode the same CDR3. V gene TRBV18 combines with J gene TRBJ1-4; possible D gene TRBD1, 6 bases. CDR3 size: 15 residues. V was trimmed by 6 bases and J by 4 bases, leaving 15 bases between them. The germline gives CDR1 KGHSH, CDR2 LQKENI. CDR3 sequence (DNA): TGTGCCAGCTCGCCTAGACAGGCAAATAATGAAAAACTGTTTTTT. Amino acid sequence: CASSPRQANNEKLFF.

This sequence joins TRBV15 and TRBJ2-1; a possible D gene is TRBD2 (6 bases). Trimming cost V 4 bases and J 5 bases, with 18 bases left between them. CDR1 and CDR2 (germline): LNHNV, YYDKDF (reference sequence). The CDR3 is 16 residues long. CDR3 sequence reads: CATSIFRAGSNNEQFF. The DNA for the CDR3 is TGTGCCACCAGCATATTCAGGGCGGGGAGCAACAATGAGCAGTTCTTC.

V is TRBV30 and J is TRBJ2-7; 7 nucleotides align to TRBD1. The CDR3 consists of 12 residues. Germline V gene sequence: CDR1 GTSNPN, CDR2 SVGIG (reference sequence). Trimming removed 3 bases from V and 6 bases from J; junction bases left unmatched: 5. CDR3 loop: CAWRLTGAEQYF. The CDR3 DNA reads as TGTGCCTGGAGGCTTACAGGGGCCGAGCAGTACTTC.

The chain uses TRBV6-5 and TRBJ1-4; D gene unclear. V lost 6 bases and J 6 bases, leaving 14 bases between the germline ends. CDR3 length: 14 amino acids. Germline CDR1 is MNHEY and CDR2 is SVGAGI. The CDR3 DNA is TGTGCCAGCAGACGCGGGCAGACCGATGAAAAACTGTTTTTT. As protein: CASRRGQTDEKLFF.

This clone was detected a few times. The rearrangement links TRBV7-2 to TRBJ1-5; possibly TRBD1 for D (6 bases). Germline-derived CDR1 and CDR2 are SGHTA and FQGNSA. The CDR3 has 13 residues. V was clipped by 2 bases and J by 6 bases, with 8 bases between them. The CDR3 protein is CASSLQGIQPQHF. The CDR3 DNA reads TGTGCCAGCAGCTTACAGGGGATTCAGCCCCAGCATTTT. Using reference TRBV7-2 and TRBJ1-5 for the parts outside the CDR3, the full variable domain is GAGVSQSPSNKVTEKGKDVELRCDPISGHTALYWYRQSLGQGLEFLIYFQGNSAPDKSGLPSDRFSAERTGGSVSTLTIQRTQQEDSAVYLCASSLQGIQPQHFGDGTRLSIL.

The chain is built from TRBV4-1 and TRBJ2-1; 9 positions agree with TRBD1. CDR1 and CDR2 (germline): MGHRA, YSYEKL. V gave up 1 base and J gave up 3 bases; unmatched junction bases: 4. The length of the CDR3 is 16 residues. The CDR3 loop is CASSQGRGQGYNEQFF. CDR3 bases: TGCGCCAGCAGCCAAGGCCGGGGACAGGGCTACAATGAGCAGTTCTTC.

This clone is a singleton in its sample. This chain uses TRBV5-1 with TRBJ1-1, with 8 bases that match TRBD1. The V and J ends lost 3 bases and 4 bases, in that order; junction bases with no gene match: 8. The CDR3 sequence is 15 residues long. The V gene's germline CDR1 is SGHRS and CDR2 YFSETQ. In DNA form, the CDR3 reads TGCGCCAGCAGCTCGCACCAGGGGGCGCGCACTGAAGCTTTCTTT. Translating it yields CASSSHQGARTEAFF.

V and J are TRBV28 and TRBJ1-1; perhaps TRBD1 as D (6 bases). CDR1 is MDHEN and CDR2 is SYDVKM in the germline V gene. V dropped 7 bases and J dropped 4 bases, with 19 bases sitting between them. The CDR3 is made up of 15 amino acids. The CDR3 sequence: CASTSGGGPTTEAFF. The CDR3 DNA is TGTGCCAGCACCTCAGGCGGGGGGCCTACCACTGAAGCTTTCTTT.

V usage is TRBV30 and J usage is TRBJ2-1; a weak D match, TRBD1 (5 bases). The V and J ends lost 2 bases and 2 bases respectively, with 13 bases between them. Germline CDR1 GTSNPN, CDR2 SVGIG (reference sequence). This CDR3 is built from 15 residues. CDR3 sequence (DNA): TGTGCCTGGAGTTCATGGGGCGACCCCTACAATGAGCAGTTCTTC. Encoded protein: CAWSSWGDPYNEQFF.

The V gene is TRBV3-1 (or the pseudogene TRBV3-2), the J gene TRBJ1-1; D may be TRBD1 (5 bases). CDR3 length: 14 residues. Germline V lookup: CDR1 LGHDT, CDR2 YNNKEL (reference sequence). The ends were cut back, 1 base at V and 8 bases at J, with 14 bases in the middle. The CDR3 reads CASSQGQLTSEAFF. Here the CDR3 DNA reads TGTGCCAGCAGCCAAGGACAGCTAACATCGGAAGCTTTCTTT.

This clone was seen a handful of times. The gene calls are TRBV5-1 and TRBJ2-2; maybe TRBD2 (7 bases). The CDR3 runs 15 residues. CDR1 is SGHRS and CDR2 is YFSETQ in the germline V gene. Deletions cut 1 base from V and 4 bases from J, with 11 bases between. CDR3 sequence: CASSLRGAGTGELFF. For the CDR3, the DNA is TGCGCCAGCAGCTTGCGGGGGGCAGGCACCGGGGAGCTGTTTTTT.

The chain couples TRBV9 to TRBJ2-5; 10 nucleotides agree with TRBD2. The J segment lost 6 bases and the V segment lost 4 bases, leaving 9 bases of the junction unmatched. This CDR3 is 15 amino acids long. The germline CDR1 and CDR2 sequences are SGDLS and YYNGEE. The CDR3 bases are TGTGCCAGCAGCCAGGAGCGGGGGGGGACCCAGACCCAGTACTTC. It is translated as CASSQERGGTQTQYF.

This rearrangement joins TRBV2 to TRBJ1-6; D is unclear. Germline V lookup: CDR1 SNHLY, CDR2 FYNNEI. This CDR3 region has 15 residues. V dropped 4 bases and J dropped 6 bases, with 13 bases sitting between them. DNA of the CDR3: TGTGCCAGCAGTGTAGAGGAGAGTGGTAATTCACCCCTCCACTTT. Residues: CASSVEESGNSPLHF.

The chain is built from TRBV30 and TRBJ2-5, with 7 bases that match TRBD1. The J segment lost 5 bases and the V segment lost 5 bases, leaving 8 bases of the junction unmatched. The CDR3 loop spans 13 amino acids. Germline V gives CDR1 GTSNPN, CDR2 SVGIG (reference sequence). CDR3 amino acids: CAWERGPGETQYF. CDR3 sequence (DNA): TGTGCCTGGGAAAGGGGGCCAGGGGAGACCCAGTACTTC.

This chain links TRBV18 with TRBJ1-2; 9 nucleotides align to TRBD1. V lost 0 bases to trimming and J lost 4 bases; unmatched junction nucleotides: 3. This CDR3 is 15 amino acids long. The germline V gene has CDR1 KGHSH and CDR2 LQKENI. CDR3 coding DNA: TGTGCCAGCTCACCACCGGGACAGGGAGGCTATGGCTACACCTTC. It specifies CASSPPGQGGYGYTF.

The rearrangement links TRBV5-1 to TRBJ1-6, with 9 bases fitting TRBD1. The CDR3 is made up of 18 amino acids. CDR1 SGHRS and CDR2 YFSETQ come from the germline V gene. The trim removed 1 base at V and 9 bases at J, leaving 14 bases unmatched. The CDR3 DNA sequence: TGCGCCAGCAGCTTGTCTACCACAGGGGGCCTACTGGGTTCACCCCTCCACTTT. Its translation: CASSLSTTGGLLGSPLHF. Full variable domain (remainder filled in from reference TRBV5-1 and TRBJ1-6): KAGVTQTPRYLIKTRGQQVTLSCSPISGHRSVSWYQQTPGQGLQFLFEYFSETQRNKGNFPGRFSGRQFSNSRSEMNVSTLELGDSALYLCASSLSTTGGLLGSPLHFGNGTRLTVT.